One and the same sample provided the 14 T cell receptor beta chains below, sequenced in a study of T cell repertoires in cytomegalovirus infection. MiXCR was run by TCRdb on the reads, yielding one entry per CDR3 protein. The table includes approximately 910,000 distinct CDR3 sequences, 30% to 40% detected once. Their antigen targets remain unknown. The starting material was cultured CD8+ T cells from PBMCs, obtained from culture after CMV antigen stimulation. Receptor source: a human donor in good health (CMV status not recorded). Some clones in this sample may be carry-over from other donors' samples.

In its sample, this clonotype was seen many times. V usage is TRBV6-6 and J usage is TRBJ1-2, with TRBD1 as a possible D gene (5 bases). Trimming shortened V by 2 bases and J by 4 bases, and 8 bases separated the two germline ends. The CDR3 consists of 13 residues. The germline V gene has CDR1 MNHNY and CDR2 SVGAGI (reference sequence). The CDR3 DNA sequence: TGTGCCAGCAGTTACGGAGACAGCTATGGCTACACCTTC. It translates to CASSYGDSYGYTF.

This clonotype was seen a few times. The chain combines TRBV7-2 with TRBJ1-5; D is uncertain. Deletions cut 8 bases from V and 0 bases from J, with 26 bases between. The CDR3 runs to 19 residues. The V gene's germline CDR1 is SGHTA and CDR2 FQGNSA. The CDR3 region has the DNA TGTGCCAGCCCCCCTGTAACCTCTCCGTTAACTGATAGCAATCAGCCCCAGCATTTT. As protein: CASPPVTSPLTDSNQPQHF.

This chain connects TRBV29-1 to TRBJ2-2; D uncertain. V was clipped by 3 bases and J by 8 bases, with 13 bases between them. CDR1 and CDR2 from the germline V gene are SQVTM and ANQGSEA. CDR3 length equals 13 residues. The CDR3 nucleotides are TGCAGCGTTGATCATGGCCTTGGAGGGGAGCTGTTTTTT. Its protein is CSVDHGLGGELFF.

The V gene is TRBV5-6, the J gene TRBJ2-7; tentatively, D is TRBD1 or TRBD2 (5 bases each). The germline V gene encodes CDR1 SGHDT and CDR2 YYEEEE. The CDR3 is 13 amino acids. V shed 4 bases and J shed 0 bases, with 8 bases lying between them. CDR3 bases: TGTGCCAGCAGCATAGGGACCTCCTACGAGCAGTACTTC. Translating gives CASSIGTSYEQYF. Combining the CDR3 with reference TRBV5-6 and TRBJ2-7 gives the whole variable domain DAGVTQSPTHLIKTRGQQVTLRCSPKSGHDTVSWYQQALGQGPQFIFQYYEEEERQRGNFPDRFSGHQFPNYSSELNVNALLLGDSALYLCASSIGTSYEQYFGPGTRLTVT.

The chain carries TRBV12-3 or TRBV12-4 and TRBJ2-1; TRBD2 might be the D (6 bases). V was trimmed by 5 bases and J by 6 bases, leaving 14 bases between them. This CDR3 is 14 amino acids long. CDR3 DNA: TGTGCCAGCAGTCACTCGGGGGTGGGCAATGAGCAGTTCTTC. It specifies CASSHSGVGNEQFF.

This sequence joins TRBV7-9 and TRBJ1-1, with a possible D match to TRBD1 (6 bases). CDR3 length equals 14 residues. Trimming removed 5 bases from V and 2 bases from J, with 12 bases in between. Germline-derived CDR1 and CDR2 are SEHNR and FQNEAQ (reference sequence). The chain's CDR3 is CASSPTDRNTEAFF. The DNA of the CDR3 is TGTGCCAGCAGCCCGACGGACAGAAACACTGAAGCTTTCTTT.

This clonotype was seen only a few times. V gene TRBV4-1 combines with J gene TRBJ2-5; D is possibly TRBD1 or TRBD2 (5 bases each). The CDR3 has 15 residues. Germline loops: CDR1 MGHRA, CDR2 YSYEKL. Trimming stripped 0 bases from V and 2 bases from J, with 10 bases between. The CDR3 nucleotides are TGCGCCAGCAGCCAAGAAGGGACGGTGCAAGAGACCCAGTACTTC. It translates to CASSQEGTVQETQYF.

The gene calls are TRBV9 and TRBJ2-3, with D perhaps matching TRBD1 or TRBD2 (5 bases each). Trimming removed 0 bases at V and 5 bases at J, with 10 bases between. This CDR3 comprises 14 residues. Germline CDR1 is SGDLS and CDR2 is YYNGEE. As DNA, the CDR3 is TGTGCCAGCAGCGTAGGAATGGGGGAAGATACGCAGTATTTT. Amino acid sequence: CASSVGMGEDTQYF.

This clonotype was counted only a few times. The rearrangement uses TRBV7-8 and TRBJ2-5, with D possibly being TRBD1 (6 bases). The germline gives CDR1 SGHVS, CDR2 FQNEAQ. The CDR3 is made up of 17 amino acids. V was clipped by 5 bases and J by 2 bases, with 21 bases between them. The CDR3 coding sequence is TGTGCCAGCAGCCCCCCCCCCGGACAGTCTCCTCAAGAGACCCAGTACTTC. Translating gives CASSPPPGQSPQETQYF. Combining the CDR3 with reference TRBV7-8 and TRBJ2-5 gives the whole variable domain GAGVSQSPRYKVAKRGQDVALRCDPISGHVSLFWYQQALGQGPEFLTYFQNEAQLDKSGLPSDRFFAERPEGSVSTLKIQRTQQEDSAVYLCASSPPPGQSPQETQYFGPGTRLLVL.

This sequence joins TRBV4-1 and TRBJ2-3, with TRBD2 matching over 7 bases. Germline CDR1 MGHRA, CDR2 YSYEKL. The CDR3 is 16 amino acids. J was trimmed by 1 base and V by 1 base; bases with no gene match: 5. The CDR3 spells CASSQGGLAGTDTQYF. The CDR3 DNA is TGCGCCAGCAGCCAAGGAGGGCTAGCGGGCACAGATACGCAGTATTTT.

CDR3 sequence: CASSPWLGEQYV. The CDR3 DNA sequence: TGTGCCAGCTCACCCTGGTTAGGCGAGCAGTACGTC. The V and J genes are TRBV18 and TRBJ2-7; D is unresolved. The ends were cut back, 3 bases at V and 6 bases at J, with 9 bases in the middle. The CDR3 consists of 12 residues. Germline V gene sequence: CDR1 KGHSH, CDR2 LQKENI.

The chain employs TRBV20-1 and TRBJ2-1, with D perhaps TRBD1 or TRBD2 (6 bases each). Germline-derived CDR1 and CDR2 are DFQATT and SNEGSKA (reference sequence). Deletions cut 1 base from V and 8 bases from J, with 15 bases between. The CDR3 runs 14 residues. CDR3 sequence reads: CSARGDRWRDEQFF. For the CDR3, the DNA is TGCAGTGCTAGAGGCGACAGGTGGAGGGATGAGCAGTTCTTC.

This chain joins TRBV20-1 and TRBJ2-1; 7 bases line up with TRBD2. V was pared by 3 bases and J by 8 bases, with 7 bases of the junction left unmatched. Germline V gene lookup returns CDR1 DFQATT and CDR2 SNEGSKA (reference sequence). CDR3 length equals 13 residues. The CDR3 is CSARWGGEDEQFF. CDR3 nucleotides: TGCAGTGCTAGGTGGGGGGGTGAGGATGAGCAGTTCTTC.

The rearrangement links TRBV7-9 to TRBJ2-1; a weak D match, TRBD1 (5 bases). The CDR3 is 13 amino acids. Trimming took 8 bases from V and 4 from J, leaving 12 bases between them. Germline CDR1 reads SEHNR; CDR2 reads FQNEAQ (reference sequence). CDR3 nucleotide sequence: TGTGCCAGCGACAGAAAGCTTTACAATGAGCAGTTCTTC. Translating it yields CASDRKLYNEQFF.